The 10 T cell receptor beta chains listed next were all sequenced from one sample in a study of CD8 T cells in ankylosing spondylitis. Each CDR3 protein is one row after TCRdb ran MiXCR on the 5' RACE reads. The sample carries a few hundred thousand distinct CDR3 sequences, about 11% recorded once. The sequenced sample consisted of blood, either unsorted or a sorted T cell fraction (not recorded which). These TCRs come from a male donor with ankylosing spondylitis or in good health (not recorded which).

This chain's CDR3 is CASSEEGGGEAFF. In nucleotides, the CDR3 is TGTGCCAGCAGTGAGGAGGGGGGGGGTGAAGCTTTCTTT. The gene calls are TRBV6-4 and TRBJ1-1, with a tentative D call TRBD1 (6 bases). Per the germline V gene, CDR1 is MRHNA and CDR2 is SNTAGT. This CDR3 region has 13 residues. Trimming took off 3 bases at V and 7 bases at J, with 12 bases between the two ends.

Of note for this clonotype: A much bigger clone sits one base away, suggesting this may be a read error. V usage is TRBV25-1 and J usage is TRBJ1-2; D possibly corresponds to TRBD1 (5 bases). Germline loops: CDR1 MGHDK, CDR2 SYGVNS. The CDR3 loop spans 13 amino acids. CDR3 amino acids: CASRDGGLYGDTF. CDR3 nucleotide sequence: TGTGCCAGTAGGGACGGAGGGTTATATGGCGACACCTTC.

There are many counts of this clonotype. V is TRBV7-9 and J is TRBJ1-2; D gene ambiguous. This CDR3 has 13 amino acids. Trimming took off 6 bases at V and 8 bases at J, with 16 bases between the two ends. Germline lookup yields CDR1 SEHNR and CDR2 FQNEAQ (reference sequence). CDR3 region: CASSISGPWGYTF. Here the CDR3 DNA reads TGTGCCAGCAGTATTTCCGGGCCCTGGGGCTACACCTTC.

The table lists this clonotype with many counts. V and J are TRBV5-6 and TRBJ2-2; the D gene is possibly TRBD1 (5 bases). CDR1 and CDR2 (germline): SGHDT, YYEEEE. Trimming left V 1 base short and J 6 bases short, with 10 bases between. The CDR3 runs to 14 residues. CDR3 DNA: TGTGCCAGCAGCTTGCGTACAGGTTCCGGGGAGCTGTTTTTT. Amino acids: CASSLRTGSGELFF.

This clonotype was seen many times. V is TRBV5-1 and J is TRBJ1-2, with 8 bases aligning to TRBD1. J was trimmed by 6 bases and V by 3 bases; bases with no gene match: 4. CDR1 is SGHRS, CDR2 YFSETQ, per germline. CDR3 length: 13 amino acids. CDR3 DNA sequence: TGCGCCAGCAGCTCGGACAGGGTCGATGGCTACACCTTC. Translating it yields CASSSDRVDGYTF.

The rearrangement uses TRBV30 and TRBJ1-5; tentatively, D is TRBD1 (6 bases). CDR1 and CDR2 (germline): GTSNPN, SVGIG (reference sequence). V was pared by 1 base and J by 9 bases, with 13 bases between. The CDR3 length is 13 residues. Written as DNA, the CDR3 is TGTGCCTGGAGTGACAGGGCAGGTCGGCCCCAGCATTTT. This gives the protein CAWSDRAGRPQHF.

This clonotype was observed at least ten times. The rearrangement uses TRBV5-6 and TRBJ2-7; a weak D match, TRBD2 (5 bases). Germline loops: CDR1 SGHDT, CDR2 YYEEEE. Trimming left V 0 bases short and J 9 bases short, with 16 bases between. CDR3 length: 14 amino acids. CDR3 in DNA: TGTGCCAGCAGCTTGGCCGGAGGCAGTCCTCGGCAGTACTTC. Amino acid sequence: CASSLAGGSPRQYF.

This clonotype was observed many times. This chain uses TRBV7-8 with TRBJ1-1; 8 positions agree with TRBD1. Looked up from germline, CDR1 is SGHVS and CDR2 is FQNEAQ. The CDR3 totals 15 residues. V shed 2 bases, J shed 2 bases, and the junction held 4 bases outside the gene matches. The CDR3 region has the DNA TGTGCCAGCAGCTTACCAGGGGGCGGAAACACTGAAGCTTTCTTT. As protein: CASSLPGGGNTEAFF.

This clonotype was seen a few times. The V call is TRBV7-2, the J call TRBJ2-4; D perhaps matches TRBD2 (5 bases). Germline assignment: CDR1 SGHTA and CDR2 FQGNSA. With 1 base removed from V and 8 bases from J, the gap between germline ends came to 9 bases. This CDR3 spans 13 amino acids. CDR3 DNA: TGTGCCAGCAGCTTAGGGACCGGGGACATTCAGTACTTC. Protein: CASSLGTGDIQYF.

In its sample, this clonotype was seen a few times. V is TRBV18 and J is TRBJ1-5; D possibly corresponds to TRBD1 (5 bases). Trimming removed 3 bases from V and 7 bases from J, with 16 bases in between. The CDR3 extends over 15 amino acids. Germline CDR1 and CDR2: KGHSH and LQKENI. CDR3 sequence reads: CASSPSLGGGQPQHF. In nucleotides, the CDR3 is TGTGCCAGCTCACCGAGTTTGGGGGGAGGCCAGCCCCAGCATTTT. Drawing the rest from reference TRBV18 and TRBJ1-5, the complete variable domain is NAGVMQNPRHLVRRRGQEARLRCSPMKGHSHVYWYRQLPEEGLKFMVYLQKENIIDESGMPKERFSAEFPKEGPSILRIQQVVRGDSAAYFCASSPSLGGGQPQHFGDGTRLSIL.